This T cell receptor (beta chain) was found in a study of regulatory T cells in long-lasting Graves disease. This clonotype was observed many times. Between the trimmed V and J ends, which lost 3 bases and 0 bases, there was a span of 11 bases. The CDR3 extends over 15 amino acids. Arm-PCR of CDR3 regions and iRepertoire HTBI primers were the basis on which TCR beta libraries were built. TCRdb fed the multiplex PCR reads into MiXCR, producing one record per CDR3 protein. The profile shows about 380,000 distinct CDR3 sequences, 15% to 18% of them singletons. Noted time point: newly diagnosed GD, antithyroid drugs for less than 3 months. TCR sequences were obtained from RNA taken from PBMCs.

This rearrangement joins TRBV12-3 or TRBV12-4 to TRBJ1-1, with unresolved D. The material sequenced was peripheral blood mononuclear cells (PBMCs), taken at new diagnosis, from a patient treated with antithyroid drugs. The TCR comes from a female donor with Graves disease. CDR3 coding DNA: TGTGCCAGCAGTTTTCTCAGCAGCATGAACACTGAAGCTTTCTTT. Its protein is CASSFLSSMNTEAFF.